This T cell receptor beta chain was observed in a study of blood T cells in healthy people across ages (dated by TCRdb to 2013 to 2016). With regard to the full study: In model experiments, template switching captured about one uniquely barcoded TCR beta cDNA molecule for every two T cells. To avoid experimental bias, donors of different ages were spread randomly across the sequencing lanes. The study measured age-related changes in TCR beta repertoire diversity using deep sequencing normalized with unique cDNA molecular identifiers. The donors were divided into four age groups: young (average about 15 years), middle-aged (approximately 39), aged (approximately 62) and long-lived (82). Two additional independent replicas of 1 million unique cDNA reads from the same blood draw were analyzed for two donors (one aged 18 to 30 and one aged 80 or older). Study-level results and caveats: Bulk unsorted PBMC profiling prevented conclusive comparison of naive and antigen-experienced compartments. The CMV infection status of donors was not known, potentially confounding age-related changes in expanded clonotypes. Observed TCR beta diversity per million T cells fell roughly linearly with age, and a significant reduction was already apparent by age around 40. The long-lived group showed more naive CD4+ T cells, fewer expanded clones and increased TCR diversity than the aged group, suggesting age selection. A strong correlation was found between observed TCR beta diversity and the percentage of naive T cells measured by flow cytometry. Estimates of total diversity based on one million sequenced T cells were regarded as lower bounds and as underestimates.

The method was 5' RACE. The data were produced on an Illumina HiSeq 2500. The second PCR ran for about 6 to 12 cycles and used a J-beta primer mix along with a sample-barcoded 5' primer. A unique molecular identifier was introduced onto each TCR beta cDNA molecule by a template-switch 5' adaptor carrying 12 random nucleotides. At least 2.5 million CDR3-containing paired-end reads were obtained from each sample. The Mint cDNA synthesis kit, primed by a TRBC-specific oligonucleotide, was used to synthesize first-strand cDNA from all RNA. All cDNA was treated with uracil-DNA glycosylase and then went through a first 18-cycle PCR with the universal primers M1SS and BC2_uni_R. The authors' pipeline ran thus. For normalization, 1 million high-quality reads were randomly selected from each sample, with every read carrying a distinct molecular identifier. Instead of being binned into consensus sequences, reads that shared molecular identifiers were thrown out. CDR3 identification, clonotype clustering and error correction used MiTCR with a Q25 quality threshold and the strictest error-elimination algorithm. A nonparametric unseen species model with Euler transformation was used to estimate lower-bound total TCR beta diversity. Clones were called with MiXCR by TCRdb after fastp trimmed the public reads at Q25, and only in-frame beta chains were retained. Rows with one shared CDR3 protein collapse into an entry with the most common genes and DNA. The authors' filters were not applied to this entry. This sample lists 700,000 or so distinct CDR3 sequences; 22% were detected once. About 20% of the sample goes to the ten largest clones.

As regards this clonotype: Its antigen is not yet known. It has no much larger one-base neighbor in the sample; base qualities were not kept.

Donors were under 40 systemically healthy Caucasian individuals from Russia aged about 6 to 100 years. Around 10 milliliters of peripheral blood were drawn from each donor into EDTA-treated Vacutainer tubes. PBMCs were isolated by Ficoll-Paque density-gradient centrifugation, with at least 7 million obtained per sample. Trizol reagent was used to extract total RNA from PBMCs, with at least 5.5 micrograms per sample. For every donor, an aliquot of PBMCs went through flow cytometry to measure the percentages of naive CD45RAhigh/CD27high T cells. V is cut back by 6 bases and J by 4 bases, with 11 bases in the junction unmatched. The CDR3 covers 15 residues, taking in both the cysteine and the phenylalanine. Only the CDR3 portion is preserved as DNA: 45 bases, with reading frame beginning at the first base. As encoded in the germline V gene, CDR1 is SNHLY while CDR2 is FYNNEI.

Sequencing was done on a sample of blood. This TCR derives from a man between 65 and 80 years old in good health. The chain joins TRBV2 to TRBJ2-5; 7 middle bases align to TRBD1. The DNA sequence is given as TGTGCCAGCAGGACGGACAGGAACAATCGAGAGACCCAGTACTTC. Translated, this is CASRTDRNNRETQYF.